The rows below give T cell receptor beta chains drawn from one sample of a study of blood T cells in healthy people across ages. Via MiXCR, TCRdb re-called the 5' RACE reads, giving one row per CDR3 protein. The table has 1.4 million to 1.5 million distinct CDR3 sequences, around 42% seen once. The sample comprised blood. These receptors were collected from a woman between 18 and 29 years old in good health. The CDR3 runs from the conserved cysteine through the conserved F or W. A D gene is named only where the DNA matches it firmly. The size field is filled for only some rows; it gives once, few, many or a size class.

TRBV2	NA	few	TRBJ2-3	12	TGTGCCAGCAGTTACCCCGAAGATACGCAGTATTTT	CASSYPEDTQYF
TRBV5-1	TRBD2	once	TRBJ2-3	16	TGCGCCAGCAGCTACGGACTAGCGGAAAACACAGATGCGCAGTATTTT	CASSYGLAENTDAQYF
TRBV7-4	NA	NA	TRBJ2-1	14	TGTGCCAGCACCCTTTTCATATTAGCGGACGAGCAGTTCTTC	CASTLFILADEQFF
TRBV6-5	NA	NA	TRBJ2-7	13	TGTGCCAGCTCCCCGGGACCGGGATCGGGGCAGTACTTC	CASSPGPGSGQYF
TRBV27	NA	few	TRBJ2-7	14	TGTGCCAGCAGTTTACGGGCGGACTCAAAAGAGCAGTACTTC	CASSLRADSKEQYF
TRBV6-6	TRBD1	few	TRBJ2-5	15	TGTGCCAGCAGTCCGTGGACAGGGGAGACAGAGACCCAGTACTTC	CASSPWTGETETQYF
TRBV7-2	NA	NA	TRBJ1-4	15	TGTGCCAGCAGCCTGGCTGTCGGGACTAATGAAAAACTGTTTTTT	CASSLAVGTNEKLFF
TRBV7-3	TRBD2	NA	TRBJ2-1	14	TGTACCAGCAGCTTGACTAGCGGTTACAATGAGCAGTTCTTC	CTSSLTSGYNEQFF
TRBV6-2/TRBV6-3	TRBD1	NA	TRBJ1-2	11	TGTGCCTTATCACAGGGGGATGGCTACACCTTC	CALSQGDGYTF
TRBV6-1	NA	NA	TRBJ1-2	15	TGTGCCAGCAGTACGCCCCCGACGGAGGCCTATGGCTACACCTTC	CASSTPPTEAYGYTF
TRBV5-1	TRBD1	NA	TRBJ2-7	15	TGCGCCAGCAGCTCAGGGACAGGGCAAATATACGAGCAGTACTTC	CASSSGTGQIYEQYF
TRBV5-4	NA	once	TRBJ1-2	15	TGTGCCAGCAGCTCCCTCCGAGGGGTCCCCTATGGCTACACCTTC	CASSSLRGVPYGYTF
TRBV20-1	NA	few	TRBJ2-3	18	TGCAGTGCTAGAGATCCGATGAGGCCTATGGCGAGCACAGATACGCAGTATTTT	CSARDPMRPMASTDTQYF
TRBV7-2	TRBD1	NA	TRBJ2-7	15	TGTGCCAGCAGCTTAAGTGTGGGGACAGGGTACGAGCAGTACTTC	CASSLSVGTGYEQYF
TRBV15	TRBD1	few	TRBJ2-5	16	TGTGCCACCAGCAGAGTTGGGGGACAGCTAAAAGAGACCCAGTACTTC	CATSRVGGQLKETQYF
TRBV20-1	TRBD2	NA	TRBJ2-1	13	TGCAGTGCTAGTCCGACTAGCGGGGGCCCCGGGTTCTTC	CSASPTSGGPGFF
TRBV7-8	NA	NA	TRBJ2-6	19	TGTGCCAGCAGCTTAGCGACAGCAGGGGCCCACTCTGGGGCCAACGTCCTGACTTTC	CASSLATAGAHSGANVLTF
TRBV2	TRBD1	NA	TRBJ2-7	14	TGTGCCAGCAGGGTTGGACAGGTCCCCTACGAGCAGTACTTC	CASRVGQVPYEQYF
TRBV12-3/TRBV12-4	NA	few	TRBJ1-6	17	TGTGCCAGCAGTTTTGATACGGAGAGCTCCTATAATTCACCCCTCCACTTT	CASSFDTESSYNSPLHF
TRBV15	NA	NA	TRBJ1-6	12	TGTGCCACCAGCATGATAGATTCACCCCTCCACTTT	CATSMIDSPLHF
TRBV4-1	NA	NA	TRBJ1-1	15	TGCGCCAGCAGCCAAGATATAGGGGGAAACACTGAAGCTTTCTTT	CASSQDIGGNTEAFF
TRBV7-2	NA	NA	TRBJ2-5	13	TGTGCCAGCAGCCGATCGCTTGGGGAGACCCAGTACTTC	CASSRSLGETQYF
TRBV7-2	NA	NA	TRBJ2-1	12	TGTGCCAGCAGCCGGTATAACAATGAGCAGTTCTTC	CASSRYNNEQFF
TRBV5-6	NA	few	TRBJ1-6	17	TGTGCCAGCAGCTTATCGGGCAGGGAGGCCTATAATTCACCCCTCCACTTT	CASSLSGREAYNSPLHF
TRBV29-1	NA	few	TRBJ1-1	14	TGCAGCGTTGAAGGAGGGCTCGTGGCCACTGAAGCTTTCTTT	CSVEGGLVATEAFF
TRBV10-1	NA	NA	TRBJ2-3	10	TGCGCCCGAACCGCAGATACGCAGTATTTT	CARTADTQYF
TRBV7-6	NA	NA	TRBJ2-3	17	TGTGCCAGCAGCTTAGGGCCTACCCCCCCTAGCACAGATACGCAGTATTTT	CASSLGPTPPSTDTQYF
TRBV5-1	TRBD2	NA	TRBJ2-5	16	TGCGCCAGCAGCTTTTGGGCTAGCGGGGGTGTTAATGAGCAGTACTTC	CASSFWASGGVNEQYF
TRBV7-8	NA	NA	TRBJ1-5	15	TGTGCCAGCAGCTTAGAGGAAGGGGCACGGCAGCCCCAGCATTTT	CASSLEEGARQPQHF
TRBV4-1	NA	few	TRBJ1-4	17	TGCGCCAGCAGCCAACTGGTGGTTGCGCTGTCTAATGAAAAACTGTTTTTT	CASSQLVVALSNEKLFF
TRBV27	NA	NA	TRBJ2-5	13	TGTGCCAGCAGTCCCGGAACTTCCCTCGGGCAGTACTTC	CASSPGTSLGQYF
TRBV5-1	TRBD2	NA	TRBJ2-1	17	TGCGCCAGCAGCTTGGCGGATACTAGCGGGGCCAGGGATGAGCAGTTCTTC	CASSLADTSGARDEQFF
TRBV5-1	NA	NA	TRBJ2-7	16	TGCGCCAGCAGCTTAACGGGCCCGACCGAACCCCACGAGCAGTACTTC	CASSLTGPTEPHEQYF
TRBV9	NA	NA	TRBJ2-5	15	TGTGCCAGCAGCGTAGGTTTTAGCGGCCAAGAGACCCAGTACTTC	CASSVGFSGQETQYF
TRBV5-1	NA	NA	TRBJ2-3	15	TGTGCCAGCAGCTTGGCCCTTAAAGAAACAGATACGCAGTATTTT	CASSLALKETDTQYF
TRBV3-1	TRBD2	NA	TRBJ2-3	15	TGTGCCAGCAGTAGCGGGAGCACGTCAACAGATACGCAGTATTTT	CASSSGSTSTDTQYF
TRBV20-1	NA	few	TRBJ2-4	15	TGCAGTGCTAGGGATATAGGGCAGGGGTTAGACATTCAGTACTTC	CSARDIGQGLDIQYF
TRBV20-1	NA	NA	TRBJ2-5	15	TGCAGTGCTGACCACCGGGACCCGATTCGCAATGAGCAGTACTTC	CSADHRDPIRNEQYF
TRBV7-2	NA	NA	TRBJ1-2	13	TGTGCCAGCAGCGCCGGGAATGTAGATGGCTACACCTTC	CASSAGNVDGYTF
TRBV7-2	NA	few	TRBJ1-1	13	TGTGCCAGCAGCCCCGAAACAGGGACTGAAGCTTTCTTT	CASSPETGTEAFF
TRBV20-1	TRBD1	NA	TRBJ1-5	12	TGCAGTATAGACAGGGGAAGTCAGCCCCAGCATTTT	CSIDRGSQPQHF
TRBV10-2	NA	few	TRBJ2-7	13	TGCGCCAGCACTCAGCGAAAGGCCTACGAGCAGTACTTC	CASTQRKAYEQYF
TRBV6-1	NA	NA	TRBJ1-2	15	TGTGCCAGCAGTGAATCTCCAGGACTGAACTATGGCTACACCTTC	CASSESPGLNYGYTF
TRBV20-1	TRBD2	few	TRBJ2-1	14	TGCAGTGCTAGAGTTGCTAGCGGGTACAATGAGCAGTTCTTC	CSARVASGYNEQFF
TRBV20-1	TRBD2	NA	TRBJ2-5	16	TGCAGTGCTAGGGGGCTAGCGGGGGGACATTACAATGAGCAGTACTTC	CSARGLAGGHYNEQYF
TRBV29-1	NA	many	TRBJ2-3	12	TGCAGCGTTGGCGACGGGACAGATACGCAGTATTTT	CSVGDGTDTQYF
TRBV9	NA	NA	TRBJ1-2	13	TGTGCCAGCAGCGTAGTTAACAGGAGGGGCTACACCTTC	CASSVVNRRGYTF
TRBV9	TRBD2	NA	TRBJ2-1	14	TGTGCCAGCAACTTCCGGGACTACATGGATGAGCAGTTCTTC	CASNFRDYMDEQFF
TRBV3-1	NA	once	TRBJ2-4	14	TGTGCCAGCAGCCAGGAGGGCCTTCGAGGGGGGCAGTACTTC	CASSQEGLRGGQYF